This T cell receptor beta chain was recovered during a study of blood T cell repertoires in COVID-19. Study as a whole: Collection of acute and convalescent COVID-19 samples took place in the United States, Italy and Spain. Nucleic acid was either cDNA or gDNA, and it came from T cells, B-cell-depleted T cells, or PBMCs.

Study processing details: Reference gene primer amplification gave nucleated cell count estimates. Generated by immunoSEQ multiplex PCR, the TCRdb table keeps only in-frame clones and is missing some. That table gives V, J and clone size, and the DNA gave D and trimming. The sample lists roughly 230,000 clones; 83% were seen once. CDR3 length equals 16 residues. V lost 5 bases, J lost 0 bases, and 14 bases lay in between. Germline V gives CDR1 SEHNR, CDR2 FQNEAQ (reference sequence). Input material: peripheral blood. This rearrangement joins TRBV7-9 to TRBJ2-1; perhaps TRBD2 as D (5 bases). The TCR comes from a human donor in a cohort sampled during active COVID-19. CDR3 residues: CASSPRTSSSYNEQFF. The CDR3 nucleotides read TGTGCCAGCAGCCCCAGGACTTCTAGCTCCTACAATGAGCAGTTCTTC. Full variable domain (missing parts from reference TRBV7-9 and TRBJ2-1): DTGVSQNPRHKITKRGQNVTFRCDPISEHNRLYWYRQTLGQGPEFLTYFQNEAQLEKSRLLSDRFSAERPKGSFSTLEIQRTEQGDSAMYLCASSPRTSSSYNEQFFGPGTRLTVL.